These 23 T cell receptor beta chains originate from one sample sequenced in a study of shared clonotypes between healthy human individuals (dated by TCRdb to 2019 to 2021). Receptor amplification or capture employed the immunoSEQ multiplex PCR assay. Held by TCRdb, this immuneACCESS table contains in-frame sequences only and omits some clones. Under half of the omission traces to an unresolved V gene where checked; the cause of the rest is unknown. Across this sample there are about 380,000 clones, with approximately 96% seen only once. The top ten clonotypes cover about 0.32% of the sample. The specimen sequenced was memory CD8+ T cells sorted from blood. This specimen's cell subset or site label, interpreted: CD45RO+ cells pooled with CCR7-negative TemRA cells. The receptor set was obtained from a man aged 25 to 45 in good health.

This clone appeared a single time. The DNA of the CDR3 is TGTGCCAGCAGCTCCTTACAGGTACAAGAGACCCAGTACTTC. The encoded protein is CASSSLQVQETQYF. V is TRBV28 and J is TRBJ2-5; tentative D call: TRBD1 (5 bases). Germline-derived CDR1 and CDR2 are MDHEN and SYDVKM. The CDR3 runs to 14 residues. V lost 6 bases and J 2 bases, leaving 13 bases between the germline ends.

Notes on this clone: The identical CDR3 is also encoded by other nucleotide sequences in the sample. The CDR3, as DNA: TGTGCCAGCAGCTTGTCGGGGTCTGGAAACACCATATATTTT. This sequence encodes CASSLSGSGNTIYF. The V gene is TRBV5-4, the J gene TRBJ1-3, with no clear D. CDR1 is SGHNT and CDR2 is YYREEE in the germline V gene (reference sequence). The length of the CDR3 is 14 residues. V dropped 1 base and J dropped 1 base, with 6 bases sitting between them.

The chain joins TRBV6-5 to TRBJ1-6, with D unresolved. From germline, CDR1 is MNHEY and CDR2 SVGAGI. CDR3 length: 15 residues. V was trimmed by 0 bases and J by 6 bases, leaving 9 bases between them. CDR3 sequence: CASSYSIRVNSPLHF. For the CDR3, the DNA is TGTGCCAGCAGTTACTCGATAAGGGTTAATTCACCCCTCCACTTT.

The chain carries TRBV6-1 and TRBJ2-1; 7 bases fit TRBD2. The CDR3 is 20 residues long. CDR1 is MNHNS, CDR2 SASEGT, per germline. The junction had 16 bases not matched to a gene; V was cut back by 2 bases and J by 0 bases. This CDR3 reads CASSERTSWRPYSSYNEQFF. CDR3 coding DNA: TGTGCCAGCAGTGAAAGGACTAGTTGGAGACCGTATAGCTCCTACAATGAGCAGTTCTTC.

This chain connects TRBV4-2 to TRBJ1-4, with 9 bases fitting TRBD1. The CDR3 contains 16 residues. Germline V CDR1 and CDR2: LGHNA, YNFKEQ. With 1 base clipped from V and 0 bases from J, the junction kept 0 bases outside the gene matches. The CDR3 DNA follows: TGTGCCAGCAGCCAAGGACAGGGGGCAACTAATGAAAAACTGTTTTTT. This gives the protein CASSQGQGATNEKLFF.

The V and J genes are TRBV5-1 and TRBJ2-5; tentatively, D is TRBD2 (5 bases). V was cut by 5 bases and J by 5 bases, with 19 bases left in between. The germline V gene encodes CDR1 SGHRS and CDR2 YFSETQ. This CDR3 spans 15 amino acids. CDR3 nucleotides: TGCGCCAGCAGAGAAAGGACGAAGAGAGGGGAGACCCAGTACTTC. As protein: CASRERTKRGETQYF.

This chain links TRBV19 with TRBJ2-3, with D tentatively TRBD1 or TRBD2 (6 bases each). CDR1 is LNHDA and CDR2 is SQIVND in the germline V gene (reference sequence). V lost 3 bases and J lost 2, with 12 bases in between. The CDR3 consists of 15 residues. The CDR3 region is CASSISGANTDTQYF. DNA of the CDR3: TGTGCCAGTAGTATCTCGGGGGCCAACACAGATACGCAGTATTTT.

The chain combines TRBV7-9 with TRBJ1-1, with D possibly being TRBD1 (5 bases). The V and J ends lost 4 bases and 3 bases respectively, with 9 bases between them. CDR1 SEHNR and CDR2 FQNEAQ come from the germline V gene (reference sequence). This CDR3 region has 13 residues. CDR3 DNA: TGTGCCAGCAGCTCGGGCAGGGACACTGAAGCTTTCTTT. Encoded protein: CASSSGRDTEAFF.

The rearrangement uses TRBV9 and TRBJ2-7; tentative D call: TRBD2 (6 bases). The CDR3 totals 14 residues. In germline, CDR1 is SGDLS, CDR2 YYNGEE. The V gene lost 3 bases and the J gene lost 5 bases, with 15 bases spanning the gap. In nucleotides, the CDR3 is TGTGCCAGCAGCGGCCCCGAGGGAGGAAACGAGCAGTACTTC. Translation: CASSGPEGGNEQYF. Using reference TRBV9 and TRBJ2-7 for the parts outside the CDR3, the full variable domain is DSGVTQTPKHLITATGQRVTLRCSPRSGDLSVYWYQQSLDQGLQFLIQYYNGEERAKGNILERFSAQQFPDLHSELNLSSLELGDSALYFCASSGPEGGNEQYFGPGTRLTVT.

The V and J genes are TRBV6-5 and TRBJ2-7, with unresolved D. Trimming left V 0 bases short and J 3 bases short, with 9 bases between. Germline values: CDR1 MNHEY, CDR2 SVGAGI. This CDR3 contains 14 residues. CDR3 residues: CASSYSGLFYEQYF. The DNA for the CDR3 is TGTGCCAGCAGTTACTCTGGCCTTTTCTACGAGCAGTACTTC.

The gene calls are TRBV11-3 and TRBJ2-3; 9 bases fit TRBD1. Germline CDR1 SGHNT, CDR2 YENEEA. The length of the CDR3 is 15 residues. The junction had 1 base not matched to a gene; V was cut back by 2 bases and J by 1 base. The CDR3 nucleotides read TGTGCCAGCAGCTTAAGGACAGGGGGCACAGATACGCAGTATTTT. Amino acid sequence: CASSLRTGGTDTQYF.

The CDR3 protein is CSVWLRNEQFF. Here the CDR3 DNA reads TGCAGCGTGTGGCTAAGGAATGAGCAGTTCTTC. The chain has TRBV29-1 and TRBJ2-1; D gene uncertain. From germline, CDR1 is SQVTM and CDR2 ANQGSEA. The CDR3 runs 11 residues. Trimming shortened V by 6 bases and J by 7 bases, and 10 bases separated the two germline ends.

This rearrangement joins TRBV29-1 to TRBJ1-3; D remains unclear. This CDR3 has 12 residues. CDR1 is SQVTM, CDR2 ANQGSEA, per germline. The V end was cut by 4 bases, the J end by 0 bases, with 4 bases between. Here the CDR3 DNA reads TGCAGCGTTGGACACTCTGGAAACACCATATATTTT. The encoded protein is CSVGHSGNTIYF.

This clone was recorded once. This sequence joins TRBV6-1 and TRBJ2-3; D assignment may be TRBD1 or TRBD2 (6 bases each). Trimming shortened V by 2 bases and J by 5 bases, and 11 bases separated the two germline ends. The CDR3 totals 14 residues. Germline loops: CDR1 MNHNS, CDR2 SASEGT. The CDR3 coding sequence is TGTGCCAGCAGTGAACGGGGGCAGATAGATACGCAGTATTTT. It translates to CASSERGQIDTQYF.

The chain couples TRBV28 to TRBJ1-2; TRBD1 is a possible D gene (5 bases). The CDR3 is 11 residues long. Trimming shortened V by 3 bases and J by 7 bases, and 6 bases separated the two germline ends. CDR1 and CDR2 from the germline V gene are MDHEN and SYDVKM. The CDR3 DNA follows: TGTGCCAGCAGTTTCGGGACTGGCTACACCTTC. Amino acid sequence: CASSFGTGYTF.

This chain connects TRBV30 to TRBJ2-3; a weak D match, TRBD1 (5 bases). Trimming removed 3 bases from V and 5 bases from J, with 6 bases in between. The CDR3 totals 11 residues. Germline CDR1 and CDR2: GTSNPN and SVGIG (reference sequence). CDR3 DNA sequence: TGTGCCTGGAGAACAGGAGATACGCAGTATTTT. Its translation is CAWRTGDTQYF.

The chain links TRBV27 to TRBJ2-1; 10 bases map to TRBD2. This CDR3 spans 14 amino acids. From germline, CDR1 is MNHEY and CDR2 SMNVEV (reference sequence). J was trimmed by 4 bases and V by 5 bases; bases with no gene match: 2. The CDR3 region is CASSGLADYNEQFF. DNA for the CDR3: TGTGCCAGCAGTGGACTAGCGGATTACAATGAGCAGTTCTTC.

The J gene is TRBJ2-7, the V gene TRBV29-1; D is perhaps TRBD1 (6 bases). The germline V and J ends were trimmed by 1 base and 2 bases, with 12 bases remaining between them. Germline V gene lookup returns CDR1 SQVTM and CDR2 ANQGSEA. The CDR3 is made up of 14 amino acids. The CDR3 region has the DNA TGCAGCGTTGAAGGGGGCAGGGGTGCCTACGAGCAGTACTTC. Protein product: CSVEGGRGAYEQYF.

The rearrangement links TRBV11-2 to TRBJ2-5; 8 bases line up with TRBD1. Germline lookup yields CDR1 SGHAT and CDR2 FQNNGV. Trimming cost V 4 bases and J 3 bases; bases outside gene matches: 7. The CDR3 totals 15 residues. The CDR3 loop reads CASSSLTGDEETQYF. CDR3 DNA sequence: TGTGCCAGCAGCTCTTTGACAGGGGACGAAGAGACCCAGTACTTC.

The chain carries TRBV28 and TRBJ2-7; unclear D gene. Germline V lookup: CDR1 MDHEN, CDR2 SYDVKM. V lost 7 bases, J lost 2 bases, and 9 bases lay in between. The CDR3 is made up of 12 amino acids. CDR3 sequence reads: CASTADTYEQYF. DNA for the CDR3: TGTGCCAGCACCGCCGACACCTACGAGCAGTACTTC.

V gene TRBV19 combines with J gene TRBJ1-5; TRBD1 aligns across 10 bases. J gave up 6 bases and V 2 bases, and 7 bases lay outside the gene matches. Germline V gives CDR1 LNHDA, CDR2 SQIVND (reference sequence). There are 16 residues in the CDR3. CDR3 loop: CASSIWGQGKGQPQHF. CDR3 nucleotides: TGTGCCAGTAGTATATGGGGACAGGGGAAAGGTCAGCCCCAGCATTTT.

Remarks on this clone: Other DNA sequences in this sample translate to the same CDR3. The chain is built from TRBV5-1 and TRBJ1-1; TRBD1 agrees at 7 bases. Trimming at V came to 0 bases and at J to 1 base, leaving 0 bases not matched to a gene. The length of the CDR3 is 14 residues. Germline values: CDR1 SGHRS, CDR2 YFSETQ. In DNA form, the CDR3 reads TGCGCCAGCAGCTTGGCAGGGGGGAACACTGAAGCTTTCTTT. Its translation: CASSLAGGNTEAFF.

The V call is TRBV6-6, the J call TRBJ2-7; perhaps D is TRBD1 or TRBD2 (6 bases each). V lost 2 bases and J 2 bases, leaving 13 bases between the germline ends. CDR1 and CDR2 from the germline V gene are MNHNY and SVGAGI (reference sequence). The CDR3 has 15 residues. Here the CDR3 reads CASSYERGRTYEQYF. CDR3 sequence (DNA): TGTGCCAGCAGTTACGAACGGGGGCGGACCTACGAGCAGTACTTC.